These 16 T cell receptor beta chains were all obtained from the same sample, sequenced in a study of CDR3 diversity in severe acne. TCRdb reprocessed the PCR reads via MiXCR and lists one record per CDR3 protein. The data hold tens of thousands of distinct CDR3 sequences, with 50% to 65% observed a single time. The source material was blood. These TCRs come from a male donor in good health, without acne.

This clonotype appeared a single time. The V call is TRBV25-1, the J call TRBJ1-2, with 8 nucleotides matching TRBD1. The CDR3 is made up of 17 amino acids. In germline, CDR1 is MGHDK, CDR2 SYGVNS. With 6 bases clipped from V and 6 bases from J, the junction kept 18 bases outside the gene matches. The DNA of the CDR3 is TGTGCCAGCAGCCAAGATATCGCCCGGGACAGGCTCAATGGCTACACCTTC. It encodes CASSQDIARDRLNGYTF.

The genes are TRBV2 and TRBJ2-7; D unresolved. V lost 2 bases, J lost 5 bases, and 10 bases lay in between. The CDR3 runs 13 residues. The germline gives CDR1 SNHLY, CDR2 FYNNEI. The CDR3 sequence: CASSESLVHEQYF. The CDR3 nucleotides read TGTGCCAGCAGTGAATCCCTAGTACACGAGCAGTACTTC.

This clonotype appeared once. The J gene is TRBJ2-1, the V gene TRBV7-2; 9 bases agree with TRBD2. Germline CDR1 reads SGHTA; CDR2 reads FQGNSA. The V and J ends lost 1 base and 6 bases, in that order; junction bases with no gene match: 10. CDR3 size: 17 residues. CDR3 coding DNA: TGTGCCAGCAGCTTAGTCTATGGGGGGACTAGCCGCAATGAGCAGTTCTTC. It is translated as CASSLVYGGTSRNEQFF.

This clonotype was found many times. Here the CDR3 reads CATSVPPNTEAFF. The CDR3 coding sequence is TGTGCCACCAGTGTCCCCCCGAACACTGAAGCTTTCTTT. The J gene is TRBJ1-1, the V gene TRBV24-1; no reliable D call. Deletions cut 5 bases from V and 1 base from J, with 7 bases between. Germline-derived CDR1 and CDR2 are KGHDR and SFDVKD. The CDR3 spans 13 residues.

This chain links TRBV11-2 with TRBJ1-5; no reliable D call. This CDR3 spans 14 amino acids. V was cut by 1 base and J by 3 bases, with 7 bases left in between. Germline V CDR1 and CDR2: SGHAT, FQNNGV. This CDR3 is CASSLGQDNQPQHF. CDR3 sequence (DNA): TGTGCCAGCAGCTTAGGGCAGGACAATCAGCCCCAGCATTTT.

In this sample, this clonotype turned up once. V gene TRBV7-6 combines with J gene TRBJ2-7, with D possibly being TRBD2 (6 bases). V lost 6 bases and J 3 bases, leaving 12 bases between the germline ends. Germline V gene sequence: CDR1 SGHVS, CDR2 FNYEAQ. This CDR3 has 13 residues. CDR3 sequence: CASRARLVYEQYF. CDR3 coding DNA: TGTGCCAGCAGGGCCCGACTAGTCTACGAGCAGTACTTC.

This clonotype was seen a few times. This rearrangement joins TRBV5-8 to TRBJ2-7; D is perhaps TRBD1 or TRBD2 (5 bases each). Germline V gene lookup returns CDR1 SGHTS and CDR2 YDEGEE. The CDR3 contains 15 residues. Trimming stripped 4 bases from V and 2 bases from J, with 16 bases between. CDR3 region: CASSQVGGRTYEQYF. CDR3 coding DNA: TGTGCCAGCAGCCAAGTTGGGGGACGCACCTACGAGCAGTACTTC.

The chain employs TRBV9 and TRBJ2-7, with D possibly matching TRBD2 (6 bases). V lost 3 bases, J lost 5 bases, and 15 bases lay in between. Germline-derived CDR1 and CDR2 are SGDLS and YYNGEE. This CDR3 has 14 amino acids. The CDR3 DNA sequence: TGTGCCAGCAGCGCCGCCGGGACTCAGGACGAGCAGTACTTC. This gives the protein CASSAAGTQDEQYF.

This clonotype was seen many times. V usage is TRBV5-1 and J usage is TRBJ2-3; D could derive from TRBD1 or TRBD2 (5 bases each). Germline V gene data show CDR1 as SGHRS and CDR2 as YFSETQ. Trimming removed 0 bases at V and 3 bases at J, with 14 bases between. This CDR3 has 16 residues. CDR3 amino acids: CASSLVGTADTDTQYF. As DNA, the CDR3 is TGCGCCAGCAGCTTGGTGGGGACGGCGGATACAGATACGCAGTATTTT.

This clonotype was counted at least ten times. The chain recombines TRBV6-5 with TRBJ1-1; D is possibly TRBD1 (6 bases). This CDR3 has 14 residues. Trimming removed 6 bases at V and 5 bases at J, with 16 bases between. Germline loops: CDR1 MNHEY, CDR2 SVGAGI. The CDR3 DNA follows: TGTGCCAGCAGCCATCGACAGGCGGGGACTGAAGCTTTCTTT. Protein: CASSHRQAGTEAFF.

This clonotype was seen a handful of times. The DNA is omitted, as the CDR3 cannot be located on it reliably, and the CDR3 follows TCRdb's listing. The chain is built from TRBV7-2 and TRBJ2-7; the D call in the table, TRBD2, was not verified against the DNA. Both ends counted, the CDR3 spans 22 residues. Germline lookup yields CDR1 SGHTA and CDR2 FQGNSA. This chain's CDR3 is CASSFYICSARRLAVATYEQYF.

V usage is TRBV6-5 and J usage is TRBJ2-7; 7 bases match TRBD1. The last part of the DNA fits TRBJ2-1 better; the J call may be wrong. Germline-derived CDR1 and CDR2 are MNHEY and SVGAGI. This CDR3 contains 15 residues. The CDR3 DNA sequence: TGTGCCAGCTCTTGGGACAGTACTACCTACAATGAGCAGTTCTTC. Translated, it gives CASSWDSTTYNEQFF.

This clonotype was observed a handful of times. This sequence joins TRBV2 and TRBJ1-2; D not certain. Germline values: CDR1 SNHLY, CDR2 FYNNEI. CDR3 length: 15 amino acids. Trimming cost V 2 bases and J 2 bases, with 12 bases left between them. Here the CDR3 reads CASSETWEPNYGYTF. CDR3 sequence (DNA): TGTGCCAGCAGTGAAACGTGGGAGCCCAACTATGGCTACACCTTC.

This clonotype was observed at least ten times. The chain couples TRBV6-1 to TRBJ2-2, with D tentatively TRBD2 (6 bases). The CDR3 runs 13 residues. In germline, CDR1 is MNHNS, CDR2 SASEGT. V lost 7 bases and J 9 bases, leaving 15 bases between the germline ends. This chain's CDR3 is CASTFREARELFF. The CDR3 DNA follows: TGTGCCAGCACCTTTAGGGAGGCCAGGGAGCTGTTTTTT.

Ten or more counts support this clonotype. The rearrangement joins TRBV19 to TRBJ2-7, with 11 bases lining up with TRBD2. Trimming at V came to 1 base and at J to 5 bases, leaving 4 bases not matched to a gene. The CDR3 length is 15 residues. Germline V gene lookup returns CDR1 LNHDA and CDR2 SQIVND (reference sequence). The CDR3 reads CASSIVAGGPHEQYF. The CDR3 nucleotides are TGTGCCAGTAGTATAGTAGCGGGAGGGCCCCACGAGCAGTACTTC.

DNA for the CDR3: TGCAGTGCTAGAGATCCAGGCTCTGGAAACACCATATATTTT. It is translated as CSARDPGSGNTIYF. V usage is TRBV20-1 and J usage is TRBJ1-3; D not resolved. The CDR3 totals 14 residues. The V gene lost 0 bases and the J gene lost 0 bases, with 6 bases spanning the gap. Looked up from germline, CDR1 is DFQATT and CDR2 is SNEGSKA (reference sequence).